This TCR beta chain derives from a study of control samples from healthy donors and cancer patients. TCRdb's table, derived via immunoSEQ multiplex PCR, lists solely in-frame clones and lacks some. The data hold 130,000 to 150,000 clones, with more than 90% observed a single time. There are 13 residues in the CDR3. CDR1 and CDR2 (germline): SGHNT, YYREEE (reference sequence). The J segment lost 2 bases and the V segment lost 3 bases, leaving 2 bases of the junction unmatched. This sequence originates from a young man in good health. Sequencing was carried out using blood. J is TRBJ2-7 and V is TRBV5-4, with 7 bases lining up with TRBD1. CDR3 region: CASSSTGPYEQYF. The CDR3 DNA is TGTGCCAGCAGCTCGACAGGGCCCTACGAGCAGTACTTC.